This T cell receptor (beta chain) was identified in a study of blood T cells in healthy people across ages. Trimming left V 3 bases short and J 3 bases short, with 10 bases between. Germline-derived CDR1 and CDR2 are KGHSH and LQKENI. There are 14 residues in the CDR3. With a J-beta primer mix and a sample-barcoded 5' primer, a second PCR ran about 7 to 12 cycles. Paired-end reads containing CDR3 totaled no fewer than 2.5 million for each sample. TCRdb reprocessed the 5' RACE reads via MiXCR and lists one record per CDR3 protein. This sample has 1.8 million or so distinct CDR3 sequences, with roughly 43% found just once. This clonotype was seen many times. Its antigen is undetermined. Broader study findings: When set beside aged donors, long-lived donors presented more naive CD4+ cells and higher diversity.

The genes are TRBV18 and TRBJ2-3; no clear D gene. Material for sequencing was blood. The receptor was derived from a human donor in good health. The CDR3 here is CASSPLGSTDTQYF. The DNA of the CDR3 is TGTGCCAGCTCACCCCTCGGCAGTACAGATACGCAGTATTTT.